This T cell receptor beta chain appears in the sequencing data of a study of cytomegalovirus exposure and HLA in healthy donors. Study-wide results and limits: Upon later analysis, TCR association rates were observed to vary by HLA locus, being highest for DRB1 and lowest for HLA-C.

The PCR employed 60 Vbeta primers together with 13 Jbeta primers. The table came from immunoSEQ multiplex PCR; TCRdb's copy has only in-frame clones and leaves some out. The data show 90,000 to 130,000 clones, and the top ten clones hold 6.8%. Concerning this clone itself: No antigen is known for it.

At collection, donors were nominally healthy, but unrecorded immune exposures were probable. CDR1 SGHNT and CDR2 YENEEA come from the germline V gene. The CDR3 totals 13 residues. Trimming removed 1 base from V and 5 bases from J, with 8 bases in between. Sequenced material: PBMCs. The chain carries TRBV11-3 and TRBJ1-1; D remains unclear. The clonotype originates from a middle-aged man in good health and CMV-seropositive. CDR3 coding DNA: TGTGCCAGCAGCTTAGGGGCTATGACTGAAGCTTTCTTT. It translates to CASSLGAMTEAFF.